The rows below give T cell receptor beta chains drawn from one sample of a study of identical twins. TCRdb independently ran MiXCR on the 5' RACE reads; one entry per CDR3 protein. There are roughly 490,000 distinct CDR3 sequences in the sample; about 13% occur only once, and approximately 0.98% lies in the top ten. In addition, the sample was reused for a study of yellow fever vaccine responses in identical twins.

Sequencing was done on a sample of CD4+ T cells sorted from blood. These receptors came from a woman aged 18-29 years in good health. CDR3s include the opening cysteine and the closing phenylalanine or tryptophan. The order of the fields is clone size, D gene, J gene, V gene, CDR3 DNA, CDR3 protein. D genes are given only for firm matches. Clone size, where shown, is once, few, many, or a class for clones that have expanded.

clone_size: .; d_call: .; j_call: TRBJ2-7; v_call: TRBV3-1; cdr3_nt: TGTGCCAGCAGCCCCCCCAGGGAAACCTACGAGCAGTACTTC; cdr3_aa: CASSPPRETYEQYF
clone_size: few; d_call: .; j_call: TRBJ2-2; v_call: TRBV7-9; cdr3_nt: TGTGCCAGCAGCTTAGTTGCACAGACGAACACCGGGGAGCTGTTTTTT; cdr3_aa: CASSLVAQTNTGELFF
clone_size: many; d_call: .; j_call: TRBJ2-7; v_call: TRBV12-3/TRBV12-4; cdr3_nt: TGTGCCAGCAGTTTAGGACCACAAAGACACGAGCAGTACTTC; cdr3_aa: CASSLGPQRHEQYF
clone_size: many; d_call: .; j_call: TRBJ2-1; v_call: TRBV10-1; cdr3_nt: TGCGCCATGCTACCCAGGGGCGGGAATGAGCAGTTCTTC; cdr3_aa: CAMLPRGGNEQFF
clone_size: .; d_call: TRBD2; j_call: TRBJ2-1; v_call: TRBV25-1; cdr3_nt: TGTGCCAGCGCTGAAGCGGGAGGGATTTACAATGAGCAGTTCTTC; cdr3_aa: CASAEAGGIYNEQFF
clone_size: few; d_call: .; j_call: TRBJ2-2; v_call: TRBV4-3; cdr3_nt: TGCGCCAGCAGCCAATTCCTTCCAGTCGGGGCCGGGGAGCTGTTTTTT; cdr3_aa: CASSQFLPVGAGELFF
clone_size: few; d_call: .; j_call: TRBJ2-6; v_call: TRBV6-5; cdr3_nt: TGTGCCAGCAGTTACTCGGGTAATCGGGCCAACGTCCTGACTTTC; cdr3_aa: CASSYSGNRANVLTF
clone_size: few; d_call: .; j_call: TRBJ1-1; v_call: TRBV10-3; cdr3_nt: TGTGCCATCAGACTCTCGAAAGGGACTGAAGCTTTCTTT; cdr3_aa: CAIRLSKGTEAFF
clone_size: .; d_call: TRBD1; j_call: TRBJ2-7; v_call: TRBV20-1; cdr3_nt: TGCAGTGCTAGAGATTCTCTCAGGGACAGGGTCCACGAGCAGTACTTC; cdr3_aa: CSARDSLRDRVHEQYF
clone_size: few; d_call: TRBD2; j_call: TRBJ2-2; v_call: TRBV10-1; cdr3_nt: TGCGCCAGCAGTGGGACTAGCGGGGCTACCGGGGAGCTGTTTTTT; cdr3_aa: CASSGTSGATGELFF
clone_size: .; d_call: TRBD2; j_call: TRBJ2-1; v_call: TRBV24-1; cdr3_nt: TGTGCCACCAGTGACCCCGGACTAGCGGGGTCCTCCTACAATGAGCAGTTCTTC; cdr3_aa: CATSDPGLAGSSYNEQFF
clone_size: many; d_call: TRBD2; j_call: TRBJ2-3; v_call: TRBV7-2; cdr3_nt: TGTGCCAGCAGCTTAGGTGGGGGAGGGACCACAGATACGCAGTATTTT; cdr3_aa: CASSLGGGGTTDTQYF
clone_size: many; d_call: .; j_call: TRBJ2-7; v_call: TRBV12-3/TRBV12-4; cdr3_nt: TGTGCCAGCAGTTTAGCCAACTACGAGCAGTACTTC; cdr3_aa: CASSLANYEQYF
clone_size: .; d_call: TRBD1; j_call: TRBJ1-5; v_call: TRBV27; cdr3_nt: TGTGCCAGCAGTTTCAGCGGACAGGCCATCAATCAGCCCCAGCATTTT; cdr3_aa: CASSFSGQAINQPQHF
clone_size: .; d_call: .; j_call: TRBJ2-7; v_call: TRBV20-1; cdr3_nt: TGCAGTGCCCCGCCGAGCCGGGAGATAGCGTACGAGCAGTACTTC; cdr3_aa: CSAPPSREIAYEQYF
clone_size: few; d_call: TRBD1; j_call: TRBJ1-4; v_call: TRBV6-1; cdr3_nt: TGTGCCAGCAGTATTTTAACAGGGGGCCCTAATGAAAAACTGTTTTTT; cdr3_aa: CASSILTGGPNEKLFF
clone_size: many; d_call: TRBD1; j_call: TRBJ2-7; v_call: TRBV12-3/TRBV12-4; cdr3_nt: TGTGCCAGCAAACTCGGACAGGTTGCCTACGAGCAGTACTTC; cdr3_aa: CASKLGQVAYEQYF
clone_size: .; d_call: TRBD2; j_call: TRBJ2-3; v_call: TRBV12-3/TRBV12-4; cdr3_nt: TGTGCCAGCAGTTTTAGACTAGCGAACGGCCCAGATACGCAGTATTTT; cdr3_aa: CASSFRLANGPDTQYF
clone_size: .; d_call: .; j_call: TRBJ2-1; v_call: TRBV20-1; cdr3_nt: TGCAGTGCCCCGAAGGCCGGCAGAGACAATGAGCAGTTCTTC; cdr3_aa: CSAPKAGRDNEQFF
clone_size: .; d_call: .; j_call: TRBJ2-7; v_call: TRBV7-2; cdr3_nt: TGTGCCAGCAGCTTAGCGCGGGAATACGAGCAGTACTTC; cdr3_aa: CASSLAREYEQYF
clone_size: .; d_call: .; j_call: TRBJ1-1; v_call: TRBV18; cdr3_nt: TGTGCCAGCTCACCGACGTCGTCCTACACTGAAGCTTTCTTT; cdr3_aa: CASSPTSSYTEAFF
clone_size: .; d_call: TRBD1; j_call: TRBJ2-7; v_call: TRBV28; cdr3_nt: TGTGCCAGCAGTTGGACAGGTACGGGGCCCTACGAGCAGTACTTC; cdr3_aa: CASSWTGTGPYEQYF
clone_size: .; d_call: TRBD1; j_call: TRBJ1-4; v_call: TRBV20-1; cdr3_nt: TGCAGTGCCGCAACCGGGACAGGGGGCGTCCAGGGGAGAAAACTGTTTTTT; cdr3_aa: CSAATGTGGVQGRKLFF
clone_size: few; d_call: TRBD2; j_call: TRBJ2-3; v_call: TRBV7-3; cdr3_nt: TGTGCCAGCAGCTCTAATGGGCGCGGGGGGGGAGATACGCAGTATTTT; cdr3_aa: CASSSNGRGGGDTQYF
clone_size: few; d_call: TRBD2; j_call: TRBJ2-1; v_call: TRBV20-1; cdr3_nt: TGCAGTGCTCCTCTAGCGGGATCAGGGTCCTACAATGAGCAGTTCTTC; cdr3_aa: CSAPLAGSGSYNEQFF
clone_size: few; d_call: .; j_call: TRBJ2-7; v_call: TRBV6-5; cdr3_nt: TGTGCCAGCAGTTACTCCTCGGGTATAGCGGATACCTACGAGCAGTACTTC; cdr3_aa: CASSYSSGIADTYEQYF
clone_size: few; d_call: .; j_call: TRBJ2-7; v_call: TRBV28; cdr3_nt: TGTGCCACCAGGGGGAGCGGGGGAACCTACGAGCAGTACTTC; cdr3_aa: CATRGSGGTYEQYF